The T cell receptor (beta chain) under discussion was sequenced for a study of T-cell memory formation after mild COVID-19. Whole-study results and caveats: The authors did not confirm SARS-CoV-2 specificity of second-wave clones peaking day 37. Clones contracting over day 15 to 85 were CD4/CD8 balanced, with later expanders leaning CD4+.

TCRdb processed the 5' RACE reads anew with MiXCR; each CDR3 protein has one entry. This table holds 360,000 or so distinct CDR3 sequences, approximately 27% found once. Germline values: CDR1 MNHEY, CDR2 SVGAGI. The CDR3 has 11 amino acids. V dropped 8 bases and J dropped 8 bases, with 10 bases sitting between them. This clonotype was counted only a few times. Antigen unknown. Sequenced sample: PBMCs or a T cell subset sorted from them (not recorded which). This receptor was obtained from an adult woman who had mild COVID-19 (a few samples of this study predate the infection). Cell type and time point are not known. This chain joins TRBV6-5 and TRBJ2-1; TRBD2 is a possible D gene (5 bases). In DNA, the CDR3 is TGTGCCAGCCACGAGAGGGATGAGCAGTTCTTC. Protein product: CASHERDEQFF.